The entry below describes one T cell receptor (beta chain). The target antigen is unknown. The sample belongs to a study of shared clonotypes between healthy human individuals. Across the whole study: Donor ages ranged 18 to 49 years: a couple of women, a few men. Every donor yielded three CD4 naive, three CD4 memory, two CD8 naive and one CD8 memory plate. General study points: Four donors held about 4.6% of naive CD4 clonotypes in common.

Terminally differentiated effector memory CD45RA+ cells were excluded by CCR7 positive selection of CD45RO-negative cells. The genomic DNA of each subset was split evenly across several immunoSEQ plates. Sequenced by immunoSEQ multiplex PCR; TCRdb stores in-frame clones only, minus some. The sample includes fewer than 850,000 clones, about 97% seen only once; the top ten take less than 0.3%. This TCR was sampled from a young man in good health. Sequenced sample: naive CD8+ T cells sorted from blood.

The CDR3 nucleotides read TGTGCCAGCAGCTTTCCCGGGAGGGCCGGTAGTGAGCAGTTCTTC. Its protein product is CASSFPGRAGSEQFF. The rearrangement uses TRBV11-2 and TRBJ2-1, with TRBD2 identical over 8 bases. CDR1 is SGHAT and CDR2 is FQNNGV in the germline V gene. The CDR3 length is 15 residues. V trimming: 3 bases; J trimming: 9 bases; junction bases outside the gene matches: 10.